The source of this T cell receptor beta chain is a study of T cells in Graves' hyperthyroidism and ophthalmopathy. As to this clonotype: What it recognizes is unknown.

Those patients with uncontrolled infection, other autoimmune disease, pregnancy or lactation were excluded. V lost 9 bases and J lost 4, with 9 bases in between. This CDR3 comprises 12 residues. Germline values: CDR1 ENHRY, CDR2 SYGVKD. Study-level findings and limits: The model's output predicted ophthalmopathy at a median of about 5.9 months prior to onset. By a 13 V-J model, ophthalmopathy was set apart from stable hyperthyroidism.

Amplification of TCR beta CDR3 regions was performed using RNA transcripts as template. HTBI primers drove first-round RT-PCR of the TCR CDR3. TCRdb reprocessed the multiplex PCR reads with MiXCR, giving one entry per CDR3 protein. Among 490,000 or so distinct CDR3 sequences listed, 22% were seen once. The source is a woman aged 70-85 years with Graves' ophthalmopathy. This rearrangement joins TRBV10-3 to TRBJ2-2; perhaps TRBD1 as D (5 bases). The specimen sequenced was blood. The CDR3 protein is CAMGRATGELFF. CDR3 DNA: TGTGCCATGGGGCGAGCCACCGGGGAGCTGTTTTTT.